These 26 T cell receptor beta chains were sequenced from one sample in a study of shared clonotypes between healthy human individuals. The data were produced by immunoSEQ multiplex PCR, yet TCRdb's version contains in-frame clones alone and is incomplete. The sample shows hundreds of thousands of clones, 73% of them seen only once. Sequencing was carried out using memory CD4+ T cells sorted from blood. Stated subset: CD45RA-negative fraction. These TCRs come from a woman aged 25-40 years in good health.

The V call is TRBV6-1, the J call TRBJ2-7, with a weak D call TRBD2 (5 bases). The germline V gene has CDR1 MNHNS and CDR2 SASEGT. Trimming removed 4 bases at V and 4 bases at J, with 11 bases between. The CDR3 is 13 residues long. The chain's CDR3 is CASSGVGSYEQYF. As DNA, the CDR3 is TGTGCCAGCAGTGGAGTAGGGAGTTACGAGCAGTACTTC.

V is TRBV5-1 and J is TRBJ2-5; TRBD1 aligns across 8 bases. The ends lost 0 bases at V and 5 bases at J; junction bases unmatched: 6. This CDR3 comprises 15 residues. Germline CDR1 is SGHRS and CDR2 is YFSETQ. As DNA, the CDR3 is TGCGCCAGCAGCTTGGACGGGACAGGCCTTGAGACCCAGTACTTC. Translating it yields CASSLDGTGLETQYF.

In this sample, this clone turned up a few times. The chain uses TRBV5-6 and TRBJ2-7, with a possible D match to TRBD1 (6 bases). V lost 4 bases to trimming and J lost 2 bases, with 13 bases between them. The CDR3 has 14 amino acids. Germline CDR1 reads SGHDT; CDR2 reads YYEEEE. The CDR3 region is CASSQLDSPYEQYF. CDR3 DNA: TGTGCCAGCAGCCAACTGGACAGTCCCTACGAGCAGTACTTC.

The J gene is TRBJ1-2, the V gene TRBV5-6; D is unresolved. Trimming shortened V by 4 bases and J by 7 bases, and 20 bases separated the two germline ends. Per the germline V gene, CDR1 is SGHDT and CDR2 is YYEEEE. The length of the CDR3 is 15 residues. The CDR3 is CASSRPRPTGLGYTF. CDR3 in DNA: TGTGCCAGCAGCCGTCCAAGACCGACCGGCCTTGGCTACACCTTC.

This chain joins TRBV9 and TRBJ2-5, with 9 bases fitting TRBD2. Trimming took 4 bases from V and 4 from J; bases not matched to a gene: 8. Germline assignment: CDR1 SGDLS and CDR2 YYNGEE. The CDR3 loop spans 15 amino acids. CDR3 nucleotides: TGTGCCAGCAGCTCCAGGCGGGAGGGTAGAGAGACCCAGTACTTC. Its translation is CASSSRREGRETQYF.

The chain has TRBV29-1 and TRBJ2-7; D call uncertain. CDR1 SQVTM and CDR2 ANQGSEA come from the germline V gene. V lost 3 bases and J 0 bases, leaving 9 bases between the germline ends. This CDR3 has 13 residues. In DNA form, the CDR3 reads TGCAGCGTTGACGACCACAACTCCTACGAGCAGTACTTC. Protein: CSVDDHNSYEQYF.

In regard to this clone: With a far larger clone one base away, a read error is the likely cause. Other DNA sequences from this sample encode an identical CDR3 as well. The chain employs TRBV9 and TRBJ2-5; no clear D. Deletions cut 0 bases from V and 4 bases from J, with 1 base between. There are 11 residues in the CDR3. Germline CDR1 SGDLS, CDR2 YYNGEE. This CDR3 reads CASSVAETQYF. The CDR3 region has the DNA TGTGCCAGCAGCGTAGCAGAGACCCAGTACTTC.

J is TRBJ2-7 and V is TRBV7-2, with TRBD1 matching 7 bases. This CDR3 comprises 15 residues. V lost 0 bases and J lost 2; bases outside the gene matches: 4. CDR1 SGHTA and CDR2 FQGNSA come from the germline V gene. In DNA, the CDR3 is TGTGCCAGCAGCTTAGCTGGGCAGGGGGCCTACGAGCAGTACTTC. Its protein is CASSLAGQGAYEQYF.

The chain recombines TRBV7-2 with TRBJ1-4; 8 bases line up with TRBD1. The CDR3 is 14 amino acids. The germline gives CDR1 SGHTA, CDR2 FQGNSA. V dropped 8 bases and J dropped 5; count of bases not matched to a gene: 7. The CDR3: CASGRTGRNEKLFF. The CDR3 DNA sequence: TGTGCCAGCGGAAGGACAGGGCGGAATGAAAAACTGTTTTTT.

This chain connects TRBV5-6 to TRBJ2-1, with 10 bases matching TRBD2. Germline V gene sequence: CDR1 SGHDT, CDR2 YYEEEE. The CDR3 is 14 amino acids. V lost 3 bases to trimming and J lost 6 bases; unmatched junction nucleotides: 3. As DNA, the CDR3 is TGTGCCAGCAGCTCCTGGACTAGCGGCAATGAGCAGTTCTTC. Its protein is CASSSWTSGNEQFF. The full variable domain, in which reference TRBV5-6 and TRBJ2-1 provide the parts outside the CDR3, is DAGVTQSPTHLIKTRGQQVTLRCSPKSGHDTVSWYQQALGQGPQFIFQYYEEEERQRGNFPDRFSGHQFPNYSSELNVNALLLGDSALYLCASSSWTSGNEQFFGPGTRLTVL.

The J gene is TRBJ2-1, the V gene TRBV7-9; 7 bases agree with TRBD2. The CDR3 runs to 13 residues. Per germline, CDR1 SEHNR and CDR2 FQNEAQ (reference sequence). Trimming took 5 bases from V and 10 from J; bases not matched to a gene: 8. CDR3 nucleotides: TGTGCCAGCAGCGACAGACTAGCTCTGGAGCAGTTCTTC. Translation gives CASSDRLALEQFF.

The V call is TRBV27, the J call TRBJ1-5, with TRBD1 identical over 9 bases. This CDR3 has 15 amino acids. CDR1 and CDR2 (germline): MNHEY, SMNVEV (reference sequence). Trimming removed 2 bases from V and 3 bases from J; junction bases left unmatched: 2. CDR3 sequence: CASSLHRGPNQPQHF. In DNA, the CDR3 is TGTGCCAGCAGTTTACACAGGGGGCCCAATCAGCCCCAGCATTTT.

This clone was recorded only once. This chain joins TRBV5-1 and TRBJ2-7; no clear D gene. The CDR3 sequence is 14 residues long. Between the trimmed V and J ends, which lost 3 bases and 2 bases, there was a span of 12 bases. CDR1 SGHRS and CDR2 YFSETQ come from the germline V gene. DNA of the CDR3: TGCGCCAGCAGCTGGGCCGACGGAACCTACGAGCAGTACTTC. It codes for CASSWADGTYEQYF.

The rearrangement links TRBV19 to TRBJ1-5; D call uncertain. CDR3 size: 15 residues. V gave up 5 bases and J gave up 3 bases, with 14 bases separating them. CDR1 and CDR2 from the germline V gene are LNHDA and SQIVND (reference sequence). The CDR3 loop reads CASSFVLRDNQPQHF. DNA for the CDR3: TGTGCCAGTAGTTTCGTCTTGAGGGACAATCAGCCCCAGCATTTT.

This chain uses TRBV18 with TRBJ2-1; D may be TRBD2 (6 bases). The length of the CDR3 is 14 residues. V was shortened by 4 bases and J by 8 bases, with 15 bases between the two germline ends. Germline-derived CDR1 and CDR2 are KGHSH and LQKENI. CDR3 region: CASSLQAASDEQFF. The CDR3 DNA sequence: TGTGCCAGCTCACTCCAGGCGGCTAGCGATGAGCAGTTCTTC.

CDR3 protein: CASSLLLVPNLGGGSYEQFF. CDR3 DNA sequence: TGTGCCAGCAGCCTCCTCTTGGTACCTAACCTAGGTGGAGGTAGCTATGAGCAGTTCTTC. The rearrangement uses TRBV7-6 and TRBJ2-1; D might be TRBD2 (5 bases). Germline V gene lookup returns CDR1 SGHVS and CDR2 FNYEAQ. V lost 5 bases and J lost 8, with 34 bases in between. This CDR3 is 20 amino acids long.

The chain is built from TRBV5-4 and TRBJ2-5; 10 nucleotides match TRBD2. CDR1 is SGHNT, CDR2 YYREEE, per germline (reference sequence). The V gene end was trimmed by 2 bases and the J gene end by 5 bases; junction bases not matched to a gene: 6. The CDR3 contains 15 residues. The CDR3 loop reads CASSLSGRARETQYF. Here the CDR3 DNA reads TGTGCCAGCAGCTTAAGCGGGAGGGCGCGGGAGACCCAGTACTTC.

The genes are TRBV7-2 and TRBJ2-7; a possible D gene is TRBD1 (7 bases). The CDR3 is made up of 16 amino acids. Germline CDR1 and CDR2: SGHTA and FQGNSA. The V end lost 1 base, the J end lost 7 bases, and 20 bases lay between the germline ends. CDR3: CASSLVFGTDAGEQYF. The CDR3 DNA follows: TGTGCCAGCAGCTTAGTGTTCGGGACAGATGCGGGGGAGCAGTACTTC. Full variable domain (rest looked up from reference TRBV7-2 and TRBJ2-7): GAGVSQSPSNKVTEKGKDVELRCDPISGHTALYWYRQSLGQGLEFLIYFQGNSAPDKSGLPSDRFSAERTGGSVSTLTIQRTQQEDSAVYLCASSLVFGTDAGEQYFGPGTRLTVT.

The rearrangement joins TRBV6-1 to TRBJ2-7; a weak D match, TRBD2 (6 bases). The germline V gene has CDR1 MNHNS and CDR2 SASEGT. The CDR3 length is 13 residues. Trimming took off 6 bases at V and 3 bases at J, with 12 bases between the two ends. Here the CDR3 reads CASSRLDFYEQYF. The DNA of the CDR3 is TGTGCCAGCAGCAGACTAGATTTCTACGAGCAGTACTTC.

The rearrangement uses TRBV10-3 and TRBJ2-7; tentatively, D is TRBD1 (6 bases). Germline loops: CDR1 ENHRY, CDR2 SYGVKD. V lost 6 bases to trimming and J lost 1 base, with 10 bases between them. The CDR3 loop spans 13 amino acids. In DNA form, the CDR3 reads TGTGCCATCAGCCGGGACACTTCCTACGAGCAGTACTTC. Residues: CAISRDTSYEQYF.

The chain carries TRBV2 and TRBJ2-1; 11 bases are shared with TRBD2. V lost 4 bases, J lost 9 bases, and 14 bases stayed unmatched. From germline, CDR1 is SNHLY and CDR2 FYNNEI. This CDR3 region has 17 residues. CDR3 residues: CASSGVSLAGGLAEQFF. CDR3 DNA sequence: TGTGCCAGCAGTGGGGTTAGCCTAGCGGGAGGACTGGCTGAGCAGTTCTTC.

This chain connects TRBV19 to TRBJ2-5; no firm D call. In germline, CDR1 is LNHDA, CDR2 SQIVND (reference sequence). CDR3 size: 14 residues. The ends were cut back, 2 bases at V and 3 bases at J, with 10 bases in the middle. CDR3 bases: TGTGCCAGTAGTATAAGGGCAATTGAAGAGACCCAGTACTTC. Encoded protein: CASSIRAIEETQYF.

The table lists this clone with many counts. The chain couples TRBV2 to TRBJ2-2; D unclear. CDR1 and CDR2 (germline): SNHLY, FYNNEI. V lost 7 bases, J lost 0 bases, and 9 bases lay in between. This CDR3 is 14 amino acids long. As DNA, the CDR3 is TGTGCCAGCATACCACTCGCGAACACCGGGGAGCTGTTTTTT. Translated: CASIPLANTGELFF.

The genes are TRBV6-1 and TRBJ2-3; D unclear. In germline, CDR1 is MNHNS, CDR2 SASEGT. The CDR3 contains 13 residues. Trimming left V 7 bases short and J 2 bases short, with 10 bases between. In nucleotides, the CDR3 is TGTGCCAGCACTCCTCCCCTCACAGATACGCAGTATTTT. This sequence encodes CASTPPLTDTQYF.

This chain uses TRBV11-3 with TRBJ2-1, with D possibly being TRBD1 (6 bases). The V end lost 0 bases, the J end lost 4 bases, and 10 bases lay between the germline ends. Germline V gene lookup returns CDR1 SGHNT and CDR2 YENEEA. CDR3 length: 15 amino acids. The CDR3 DNA reads TGTGCCAGCAGCTTAGACTGGGGGCTGTACAATGAGCAGTTCTTC. Protein sequence: CASSLDWGLYNEQFF.

J is TRBJ2-3 and V is TRBV6-1, with D perhaps TRBD1 (6 bases). From germline, CDR1 is MNHNS and CDR2 SASEGT. The CDR3 covers 14 residues. V lost 7 bases to trimming and J lost 4 bases, with 15 bases between them. The CDR3 loop is CASTHRVSADTQYF. The CDR3 DNA sequence: TGTGCCAGCACCCACAGGGTGTCCGCAGATACGCAGTATTTT.